The 20 T cell receptor beta chains given below trace back to one sample, sequenced in a study of T cell repertoires and HLA-DP antigens. The repertoire was sequenced with immunoSEQ multiplex PCR; TCRdb's copy has only in-frame clones and lacks some. The sample holds 55,000 to 80,000 clones; 80% are singletons and the top ten take 1.5% to 2%. Their recognized antigens are unknown. Sequencing input: CD4+ T cells from PBMCs. Source of these receptors: a man aged 60-69 years in good health and CMV-seronegative.

This clone was seen just once. J is TRBJ1-5 and V is TRBV18; 7 positions match TRBD1. The CDR3 runs 15 residues. V shed 6 bases and J 3 bases; nucleotides not matched to a gene: 8. From germline, CDR1 is KGHSH and CDR2 LQKENI. In DNA form, the CDR3 reads TGTGCCAGCTCCCTGGACAGGAGAGACAATCAGCCCCAGCATTTT. It specifies CASSLDRRDNQPQHF.

The rearrangement uses TRBV19 and TRBJ2-1; TRBD2 aligns across 7 bases. J was trimmed by 8 bases and V by 6 bases; bases with no gene match: 7. Germline values: CDR1 LNHDA, CDR2 SQIVND (reference sequence). This CDR3 has 13 residues. The CDR3 protein is CASRRTRSHEQFF. The CDR3 nucleotides read TGTGCCAGTAGACGGACTAGAAGCCATGAGCAGTTCTTC.

This chain connects TRBV7-2 to TRBJ1-4; the match to TRBD1 covers 7 bases. Trimming at V came to 5 bases and at J to 10 bases, leaving 10 bases not matched to a gene. Germline V gene data show CDR1 as SGHTA and CDR2 as FQGNSA. CDR3 length: 14 residues. The CDR3 is CASSTSGQWGKLFF. DNA for the CDR3: TGTGCCAGCAGCACCTCGGGACAGTGGGGAAAACTGTTTTTT.

The rearrangement uses TRBV4-3 and TRBJ2-4; tentatively, D is TRBD2 (5 bases). Trimming left V 0 bases short and J 0 bases short, with 12 bases between. Germline V gives CDR1 LGHNA, CDR2 YSLEER. The CDR3 consists of 17 residues. CDR3 region: CASSQDPSGLAKNIQYF. The CDR3 DNA is TGCGCCAGCAGCCAAGATCCATCAGGACTAGCCAAAAACATTCAGTACTTC.

This clone was observed a handful of times. The chain recombines TRBV30 with TRBJ1-1; D remains ambiguous. CDR3 length equals 13 residues. Germline assignment: CDR1 GTSNPN and CDR2 SVGIG (reference sequence). V was cut by 0 bases and J by 4 bases, with 9 bases left in between. The CDR3: CAWSVPVGTEAFF. The CDR3 DNA reads TGTGCCTGGAGTGTACCCGTGGGCACTGAAGCTTTCTTT.

This clone was seen repeatedly, ten times or more. V usage is TRBV7-2 and J usage is TRBJ2-3; 7 bases fit TRBD2. Trimming at V came to 7 bases and at J to 0 bases, leaving 10 bases not matched to a gene. Germline CDR1 is SGHTA and CDR2 is FQGNSA. This CDR3 comprises 16 residues. This CDR3 is CASTPPGEGSTDTQYF. The CDR3 nucleotides are TGTGCCAGCACCCCTCCGGGGGAGGGGAGCACAGATACGCAGTATTTT.

Details on this clone: The junction departs from germline at one end; a sequencing error may be responsible. The genes are TRBV27 and TRBJ1-3, with TRBD1 identical over 8 bases. In germline, CDR1 is MNHEY, CDR2 SMNVEV (reference sequence). CDR3 length: 9 amino acids. The CDR3 loop is CASTRDRSF. The CDR3 nucleotides read TGTGCCAGCACCCGGGACAGGTCCTTT.

J is TRBJ1-4 and V is TRBV30; D may be TRBD1 (5 bases). The CDR3 has 12 amino acids. The V gene's germline CDR1 is GTSNPN and CDR2 SVGIG (reference sequence). Deletions cut 5 bases from V and 5 bases from J, with 9 bases between. This chain's CDR3 is CAWGTGNEKLFF. DNA of the CDR3: TGTGCCTGGGGGACGGGGAATGAAAAACTGTTTTTT.

In DNA, the CDR3 is TGTGCCAGCAGTTACAGGGGCGGGGAGCTGTTTTTT. It encodes CASSYRGGELFF. The J gene is TRBJ2-2, the V gene TRBV6-6; a weak D match, TRBD1 (5 bases). Looked up from germline, CDR1 is MNHNY and CDR2 is SVGAGI (reference sequence). The CDR3 spans 12 residues. The V end was cut by 2 bases, the J end by 7 bases, with 5 bases between.

This clone was observed a few times. The V gene is TRBV28, the J gene TRBJ1-2, with D tentatively TRBD1 (5 bases). The germline V gene has CDR1 MDHEN and CDR2 SYDVKM. The germline V and J ends were trimmed by 6 bases and 4 bases, with 15 bases remaining between them. The CDR3 loop spans 14 amino acids. CDR3 DNA sequence: TGTGCCAGCAGGCTCTTGCAGGGAACCTATGGCTACACCTTC. Translation: CASRLLQGTYGYTF.

In this sample, this clone turned up once. Other DNA sequences in the sample encode the same CDR3. CDR3 nucleotide sequence: TGCGCCAGCAGCTTCGGAGAGGGAGCACCTGAAGCTTTCTTT. Translation gives CASSFGEGAPEAFF. V and J are TRBV5-1 and TRBJ1-1; no reliable D call. Trimming stripped 2 bases from V and 6 bases from J, with 14 bases between. This CDR3 is built from 14 residues. CDR1 is SGHRS, CDR2 YFSETQ, per germline.

This clone was detected a few times. The rearrangement links TRBV15 to TRBJ2-2, with a possible D match to TRBD1 (6 bases). The CDR3 runs 15 residues. V lost 5 bases to trimming and J lost 3 bases, with 13 bases between them. Germline V CDR1 and CDR2: LNHNV, YYDKDF (reference sequence). The CDR3 here is CATSGGQLYTGELFF. CDR3 in DNA: TGTGCCACCAGCGGAGGACAGCTCTACACCGGGGAGCTGTTTTTT.

The J gene is TRBJ2-7, the V gene TRBV5-1; the D is unclear. Germline CDR1 and CDR2: SGHRS and YFSETQ. The germline V and J ends were trimmed by 9 bases and 5 bases, with 3 bases remaining between them. CDR3 size: 8 residues. CDR3 loop: CAKNEQYF. The CDR3 DNA follows: TGCGCCAAAAACGAGCAGTACTTC.

This sequence joins TRBV4-2 and TRBJ1-5, with D perhaps matching TRBD1 (6 bases). The CDR3 has 15 amino acids. V shed 0 bases and J shed 7 bases, with 13 bases lying between them. Germline V gene sequence: CDR1 LGHNA, CDR2 YNFKEQ. CDR3 nucleotide sequence: TGTGCCAGCAGCCAAGACTGGGGGGGGGCCCAGCCCCAGCATTTT. Translated: CASSQDWGGAQPQHF.

The rearrangement uses TRBV7-8 and TRBJ2-5; D unresolved. Germline loops: CDR1 SGHVS, CDR2 FQNEAQ. The CDR3 is made up of 13 amino acids. With 2 bases removed from V and 4 bases from J, the gap between germline ends came to 8 bases. For the CDR3, the DNA is TGTGCCAGCAGCTTATTAACTACAGAGACCCAGTACTTC. Amino acids: CASSLLTTETQYF.

In this sample, this clone turned up once. This chain links TRBV28 with TRBJ2-3; D gene unclear. Germline-derived CDR1 and CDR2 are MDHEN and SYDVKM. The V end was cut by 5 bases, the J end by 9 bases, with 12 bases between. This CDR3 spans 12 amino acids. The chain's CDR3 is CASSPNSQTQYF. The CDR3, as DNA: TGTGCCAGCAGTCCTAACAGCCAGACGCAGTATTTT.

This clone appeared a few times. This chain joins TRBV7-2 and TRBJ1-3, with D possibly TRBD1 on 5 matching bases. The CDR3 runs 16 residues. V lost 3 bases and J 0 bases, leaving 12 bases between the germline ends. CDR1 SGHTA and CDR2 FQGNSA come from the germline V gene. CDR3 sequence reads: CASSFQWQGSGNTIYF. The DNA of the CDR3 is TGTGCCAGCAGCTTTCAATGGCAGGGCTCTGGAAACACCATATATTTT.

The rearrangement links TRBV7-6 to TRBJ2-5; weak D call: TRBD2 (6 bases). V dropped 1 base and J dropped 5 bases, with 8 bases sitting between them. This CDR3 is built from 13 residues. Germline CDR1 SGHVS, CDR2 FNYEAQ. Here the CDR3 reads CASSLDRGETQYF. CDR3 DNA sequence: TGTGCCAGCAGCTTAGATCGGGGGGAGACCCAGTACTTC.

The CDR3 DNA reads as TGTGCCAGCAGCCACGAATGGACTGGTTCACCCCTCCACTTT. It is translated as CASSHEWTGSPLHF. J is TRBJ1-6 and V is TRBV7-2; D uncertain. Trimming left V 5 bases short and J 9 bases short, with 14 bases between. This CDR3 contains 14 residues. From germline, CDR1 is SGHTA and CDR2 FQGNSA.

The V call is TRBV4-1, the J call TRBJ1-3, with TRBD1 as a possible D gene (5 bases). Deletions cut 1 base from V and 3 bases from J, with 19 bases between. CDR1 is MGHRA and CDR2 is YSYEKL in the germline V gene. The CDR3 covers 18 residues. CDR3 protein: CASSQVRRDQGFGNTIYF. In DNA form, the CDR3 reads TGCGCCAGCAGCCAAGTACGCCGGGACCAAGGATTTGGAAACACCATATATTTT.